A selection of T cell receptor beta chains follows, all from one sample in a study of breast tumors, draining lymph nodes, adjacent tissues. TCRdb re-analysed the multiplex PCR reads in MiXCR, keeping a single row per CDR3 protein. The profile covers under 150,000 distinct CDR3 sequences, with 20% appearing a single time and about 3.5% taken by the ten largest. Source material: axillary lymph node tissue. These TCRs come from a female donor with breast cancer. Some clones in this sample may be carry-over from other donors' samples. Both conserved end residues are part of each CDR3.

TRBV7-2	TRBJ2-5	CASSFPGTQGTQHF
TRBV9	TRBJ2-2	CASSLGLAGGTGELFF
TRBV28	TRBJ1-2	CASSSGTGGYGYTF
TRBV19	TRBJ1-3	CASSPPGGQQSSGNTIYF
TRBV12-3/TRBV12-4	TRBJ2-2	CASSPIAGELFF
TRBV7-8	TRBJ1-2	CASSLGNYGYTF
TRBV6-1	TRBJ1-5	CASSDRPLGNQPQHF
TRBV14	TRBJ2-3	CASSQGRGQPHTDTQYF
TRBV6-1	TRBJ1-6	CASRRGDREGSPLHF
TRBV7-2	TRBJ2-2	CASERGTPNTGELFF
TRBV2	TRBJ2-5	CATGMGGGQETQYF
TRBV4-1	TRBJ1-6	CASSNHEVVSYNSPLHF
TRBV6-5	TRBJ1-6	CASLGRYNSPLHF
TRBV7-9	TRBJ2-2	CASSLATGVNTGELFF
TRBV18	TRBJ2-2	CASSPALATNTGELFF
TRBV12-3/TRBV12-4	TRBJ2-3	CASSRRDNTDTQYF
TRBV14	TRBJ2-3	CASSQMGTGWGTDTQYF
TRBV4-1	TRBJ2-7	CASSHLGDYGEQYF
TRBV12-3/TRBV12-4	TRBJ2-7	CASSSISTGGNYEQYF
TRBV27	TRBJ1-6	CASSLGGGANNSPLHF
TRBV5-1	TRBJ2-1	CASSLELYNEQFF
TRBV5-1	TRBJ1-1	CASSLVIPGDTEAFF
TRBV28	TRBJ2-7	CASSPRRTVGNEQYF
TRBV4-1	TRBJ1-2	CASSQVGTDGYTF
TRBV6-5	TRBJ2-7	CASSYDGTSGRKQYF
TRBV5-1	TRBJ2-3	CASSLGPPSTDTQYF
TRBV5-1	TRBJ2-3	CASSLTESGPDTQYF
TRBV12-3/TRBV12-4	TRBJ2-7	CASSKAGTSGEQYF
TRBV18	TRBJ1-2	CASSFSGTPNYGYTF
TRBV27	TRBJ2-5	CASSPGTSGIWETQYF
TRBV20-1	TRBJ2-7	CSARAGQGGEQYF
TRBV4-1	TRBJ1-6	CASSQDQGRDSPLHF